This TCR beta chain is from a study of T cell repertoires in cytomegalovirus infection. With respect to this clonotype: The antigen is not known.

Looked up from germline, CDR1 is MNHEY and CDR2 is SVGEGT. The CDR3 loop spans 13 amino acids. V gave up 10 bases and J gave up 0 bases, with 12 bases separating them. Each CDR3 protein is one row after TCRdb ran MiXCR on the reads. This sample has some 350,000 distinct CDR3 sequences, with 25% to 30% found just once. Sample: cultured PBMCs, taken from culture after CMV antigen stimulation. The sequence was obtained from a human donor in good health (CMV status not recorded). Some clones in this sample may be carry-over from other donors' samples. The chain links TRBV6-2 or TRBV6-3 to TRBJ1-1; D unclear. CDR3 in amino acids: CAIGPGLNTEAFF. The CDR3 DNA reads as TGTGCCATCGGACCAGGCCTGAACACTGAAGCTTTCTTT.